The clone carrying this T cell receptor beta chain was seen many times. Its antigen is as yet unknown. Patients aged 18 to 65 had newly diagnosed hyperthyroidism lasting under 2 months. Amplified TCR beta CDR3 regions came from RNA transcripts. The primer set for the first-round RT-PCR of the TCR CDR3 was HTBI. TCRdb passed the multiplex PCR reads through MiXCR, listing each CDR3 protein once. The sample lists 550,000 to 800,000 distinct CDR3 sequences; about 16% were seen once. In germline, CDR1 is SNHLY, CDR2 FYNNEI. The CDR3 is made up of 12 amino acids. The V gene lost 4 bases and the J gene lost 2 bases, with 6 bases spanning the gap. The data belong to a study of T cells in Graves' hyperthyroidism and ophthalmopathy. Study-wide context: At the time of initial diagnosis and before any treatment, peripheral blood was collected.

General study points: Stable hyperthyroidism was told apart from ophthalmopathy by a model built on 13 V-J features. Blood held most thyroid clonotypes expanded above 0.001 frequency.

The sequence was obtained from a man aged 18 to 29 with Graves' hyperthyroidism. The material sequenced was blood. The rearrangement links TRBV2 to TRBJ2-7; no definite D call. The CDR3 bases are TGTGCCAGCAGTGGAGATACCTACGAGCAGTACTTC. This codes for CASSGDTYEQYF.